A single sample gave rise to the 6 T cell receptor beta chains below, sequenced in a study of cytomegalovirus exposure and HLA in healthy donors. Only in-frame clones appear in the TCRdb table, and some are missing; sequencing was by immunoSEQ multiplex PCR. The sample has roughly 65,000 clones, roughly nine tenths seen once. Sequencing used PBMCs. The receptors originated from a man in his late teens or twenties in good health and CMV-seronegative.

CDR3 nucleotide sequence: TGTGCCAGCAGGACTCCGGACAGGAGCTCTGGAAACACCATATATTTT. Its protein is CASRTPDRSSGNTIYF. The rearrangement uses TRBV7-2 and TRBJ1-3, with 7 nucleotides matching TRBD1. CDR3 length equals 16 residues. The V and J ends lost 6 bases and 0 bases, in that order; junction bases with no gene match: 8. Germline V lookup: CDR1 SGHTA, CDR2 FQGNSA.

The chain combines TRBV28 with TRBJ1-5; D is perhaps TRBD1 (6 bases). This CDR3 has 16 residues. Germline V gives CDR1 MDHEN, CDR2 SYDVKM. Trimming cost V 8 bases and J 2 bases, with 19 bases left between them. The CDR3 is CASSPTGGRGNQPQHF. In nucleotides, the CDR3 is TGTGCCAGCTCCCCTACGGGGGGCAGGGGCAATCAGCCCCAGCATTTT.

The chain recombines TRBV5-1 with TRBJ2-1; 8 bases align to TRBD1. CDR3 size: 19 residues. From germline, CDR1 is SGHRS and CDR2 YFSETQ. With V trimmed by 2 bases and J by 1 base, 14 bases remained unmatched. CDR3 nucleotides: TGCGCCAGCAGCTTTTCAACCAGGACAGGGCTAATTTCCTACAATGAGCAGTTCTTC. Protein product: CASSFSTRTGLISYNEQFF. The full variable domain, rest sourced from reference TRBV5-1 and TRBJ2-1, is KAGVTQTPRYLIKTRGQQVTLSCSPISGHRSVSWYQQTPGQGLQFLFEYFSETQRNKGNFPGRFSGRQFSNSRSEMNVSTLELGDSALYLCASSFSTRTGLISYNEQFFGPGTRLTVL.

The rearrangement joins TRBV28 to TRBJ2-1; 9 nucleotides line up with TRBD1. V was pared by 5 bases and J by 3 bases, with 5 bases of the junction left unmatched. Per germline, CDR1 MDHEN and CDR2 SYDVKM. This CDR3 region has 15 residues. The CDR3 DNA follows: TGTGCCAGCAGTAGGGAGACAGGGGGCTACAATGAGCAGTTCTTC. Its translation: CASSRETGGYNEQFF.

This chain links TRBV19 with TRBJ1-3; D is undetermined. The length of the CDR3 is 15 residues. Trimming pared 3 bases from V and 0 bases from J, leaving 9 bases between. CDR1 LNHDA and CDR2 SQIVND come from the germline V gene (reference sequence). The CDR3 DNA follows: TGTGCCAGTAGTATCGACACCTTCTCTGGAAACACCATATATTTT. Encoded protein: CASSIDTFSGNTIYF.

The chain uses TRBV30 and TRBJ1-5; a possible D gene is TRBD1 (6 bases). The CDR3 contains 13 residues. V was pared by 2 bases and J by 3 bases, with 8 bases between. Germline CDR1 reads GTSNPN; CDR2 reads SVGIG (reference sequence). The CDR3 DNA follows: TGTGCCTGGAGTCGGGACAACAATCAGCCCCAGCATTTT. It codes for CAWSRDNNQPQHF.